The 17 T cell receptor beta chains below come from one sample, sequenced in a study of blood T cells in healthy people across ages. A J-beta primer mix and a sample-barcoded 5' primer were used in a second PCR of about 7 to 12 cycles. Each CDR3 protein gets one entry after TCRdb re-called the 5' RACE reads with MiXCR. The sample contains 700,000 to 1,000,000 distinct CDR3 sequences, approximately 44% of which appear only once. The sample was blood. The receptors come from a man aged 55 to 70 in good health.

The chain uses TRBV12-3 or TRBV12-4 and TRBJ1-3; 9 positions agree with TRBD1. This CDR3 region has 15 residues. The trim removed 6 bases at V and 3 bases at J, leaving 6 bases unmatched. The DNA for the CDR3 is TGTGCCAGCAGCCGGACAGGGGCGGGTGGAAACACCATATATTTT. Its protein product is CASSRTGAGGNTIYF.

The CDR3 loop reads CASRPRRRAGGTDTQYF. CDR3 DNA sequence: TGTGCCAGCAGGCCCAGGAGGCGAGCGGGGGGCACAGATACGCAGTATTTT. The V gene is TRBV7-2, the J gene TRBJ2-3; 8 bases fit TRBD2. Germline trimming cut 6 bases from V and 1 base from J; bases unmatched to any gene: 12. This CDR3 is 17 amino acids long. Germline CDR1 SGHTA, CDR2 FQGNSA.

This clonotype was seen more than once but under ten times. V usage is TRBV18 and J usage is TRBJ2-7; D not certain. CDR3 size: 12 residues. Germline V gene sequence: CDR1 KGHSH, CDR2 LQKENI. V was shortened by 6 bases and J by 5 bases, with 11 bases between the two germline ends. The CDR3: CASSPGPNEQYF. In DNA, the CDR3 is TGTGCCAGCTCCCCCGGTCCTAACGAGCAGTACTTC.

As concerns this clonotype: This may be a read error: a much more frequent sequence differs by one nucleotide. The J gene is TRBJ2-5, the V gene TRBV3-1, with 8 bases lining up with TRBD1. Germline V gives CDR1 LGHDT, CDR2 YNNKEL (reference sequence). The CDR3 runs to 15 residues. Trimming took 4 bases from V and 11 from J; bases not matched to a gene: 15. The CDR3: CASSPEGAGGNEQYF. CDR3 coding DNA: TGTGCCAGCAGCCCAGAGGGGGCAGGGGGCAATGAGCAGTACTTC.

J is TRBJ2-2 and V is TRBV28; unclear D gene. V shed 2 bases and J shed 10 bases, with 8 bases lying between them. The CDR3 covers 12 residues. Per the germline V gene, CDR1 is MDHEN and CDR2 is SYDVKM. CDR3 in DNA: TGTGCCAGCAGTTTAGTAGCCGAGGAGCTGTTTTTT. Amino acid sequence: CASSLVAEELFF.

The chain is built from TRBV6-2 or TRBV6-3 and TRBJ1-5; perhaps TRBD1 as D (5 bases). With 6 bases removed from V and 8 bases from J, the gap between germline ends came to 14 bases. The germline V gene has CDR1 MNHEY and CDR2 SVGEGT. CDR3 length equals 13 residues. The DNA of the CDR3 is TGTGCCAGCAGACCCGGGACCGGTAAGCCCCAGCATTTT. This codes for CASRPGTGKPQHF.

The genes are TRBV3-1 and TRBJ2-7, with 11 nucleotides matching TRBD1. Germline trimming cut 1 base from V and 11 bases from J; bases unmatched to any gene: 1. The CDR3 has 12 amino acids. Per germline, CDR1 LGHDT and CDR2 YNNKEL (reference sequence). The CDR3, as DNA: TGTGCCAGCAGCCAAGGGGGACAGGGGGAGTACTTC. The encoded protein is CASSQGGQGEYF.

The J gene is TRBJ1-6, the V gene TRBV27; weak D call: TRBD1 (5 bases). CDR1 is MNHEY, CDR2 SMNVEV, per germline (reference sequence). The V and J ends lost 6 bases and 8 bases respectively, with 8 bases between them. The CDR3 spans 12 residues. CDR3 in DNA: TGTGCCAGCAGGTCGGGGGATTCACCCCTCCACTTT. Translated: CASRSGDSPLHF.

The V call is TRBV5-1, the J call TRBJ2-7, with 10 bases fitting TRBD1. The junction had 6 bases not matched to a gene; V was cut back by 4 bases and J by 2 bases. Germline-derived CDR1 and CDR2 are SGHRS and YFSETQ. CDR3 size: 15 residues. CDR3 loop: CASSDGDRGPYEQYF. The CDR3 coding sequence is TGCGCCAGCAGCGACGGAGACAGGGGGCCCTACGAGCAGTACTTC.

This chain uses TRBV7-9 with TRBJ1-6, with 7 bases identical to TRBD1. This CDR3 comprises 14 residues. J was trimmed by 10 bases and V by 5 bases; bases with no gene match: 8. The germline V gene encodes CDR1 SEHNR and CDR2 FQNEAQ (reference sequence). The CDR3 DNA is TGTGCCAGCAGCGTAGGACAGGCTGGCTCACCCCTCCACTTT. It yields the protein CASSVGQAGSPLHF.

The chain links TRBV9 to TRBJ2-7; the D is unclear. The CDR3 is 14 residues long. Germline V lookup: CDR1 SGDLS, CDR2 YYNGEE. V lost 0 bases and J lost 3, with 10 bases in between. CDR3 residues: CASSVGPDGYEQYF. The CDR3, as DNA: TGTGCCAGCAGCGTAGGACCGGACGGCTACGAGCAGTACTTC.

This chain joins TRBV29-1 and TRBJ2-1, with no clear D. The CDR3 length is 11 residues. The germline gives CDR1 SQVTM, CDR2 ANQGSEA. Deletions cut 4 bases from V and 6 bases from J, with 7 bases between. The CDR3 DNA sequence: TGCAGCGTTGTGATACTCAATGAGCAGTTCTTC. Translation: CSVVILNEQFF.

V gene TRBV29-1 combines with J gene TRBJ1-2; D is unclear. Trimming took 6 bases from V and 1 from J, leaving 12 bases between them. Germline CDR1 is SQVTM and CDR2 is ANQGSEA. This CDR3 has 13 residues. DNA of the CDR3: TGCAGCGTGGTAGACATGGGTAACTATGGCTACACCTTC. Protein product: CSVVDMGNYGYTF.

The genes are TRBV18 and TRBJ1-1; D ambiguous. With 2 bases removed from V and 0 bases from J, the gap between germline ends came to 4 bases. Germline CDR1 KGHSH, CDR2 LQKENI. The CDR3 has 13 residues. The CDR3 nucleotides are TGTGCCAGCTCACCAGACGTGAACACTGAAGCTTTCTTT. It encodes CASSPDVNTEAFF.

The chain is built from TRBV27 and TRBJ2-1; 8 bases are a match to TRBD1. The ends lost 0 bases at V and 8 bases at J; junction bases unmatched: 6. Germline V CDR1 and CDR2: MNHEY, SMNVEV (reference sequence). The CDR3 has 15 residues. In nucleotides, the CDR3 is TGTGCCAGCAGTTTATCCTCTACAGGGGGTTATGAGCAGTTCTTC. Protein sequence: CASSLSSTGGYEQFF.

DNA of the CDR3: TGTGCCAGCAGGAAACAGGGGGCTGCGAACACTGAAGCTTTCTTT. As protein: CASRKQGAANTEAFF. This chain uses TRBV6-5 with TRBJ1-1, with 9 bases aligning to TRBD1. V lost 6 bases, J lost 1 base, and 6 bases stayed unmatched. From germline, CDR1 is MNHEY and CDR2 SVGAGI. CDR3 length: 15 residues.

The rearrangement links TRBV12-3 or TRBV12-4 to TRBJ2-2; no firm D call. There are 13 residues in the CDR3. Trimming removed 1 base at V and 9 bases at J, with 9 bases between. The CDR3 nucleotides read TGTGCCAGCAGTTTAGGGGCCGTGAGGGAGCTGTTTTTT. Its protein is CASSLGAVRELFF.